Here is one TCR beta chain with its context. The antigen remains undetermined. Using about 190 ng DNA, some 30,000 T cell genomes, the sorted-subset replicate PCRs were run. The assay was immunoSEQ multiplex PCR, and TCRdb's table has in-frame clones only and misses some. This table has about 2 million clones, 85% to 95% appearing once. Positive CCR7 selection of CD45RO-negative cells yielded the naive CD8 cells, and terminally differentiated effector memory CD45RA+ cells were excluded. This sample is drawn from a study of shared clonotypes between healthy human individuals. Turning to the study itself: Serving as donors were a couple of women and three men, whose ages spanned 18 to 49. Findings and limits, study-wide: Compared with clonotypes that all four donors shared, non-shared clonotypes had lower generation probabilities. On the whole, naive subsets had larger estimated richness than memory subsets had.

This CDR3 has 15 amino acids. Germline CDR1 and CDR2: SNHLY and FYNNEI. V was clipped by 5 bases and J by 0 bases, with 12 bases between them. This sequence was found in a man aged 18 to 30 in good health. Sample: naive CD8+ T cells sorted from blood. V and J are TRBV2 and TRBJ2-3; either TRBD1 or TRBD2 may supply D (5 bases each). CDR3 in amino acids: CASSPQDSSTDTQYF. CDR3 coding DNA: TGTGCCAGCAGTCCACAGGACTCTAGCACAGATACGCAGTATTTT.